The clone carrying this TCR beta chain appeared a few times. Its antigen is not known. The V end was cut by 0 bases, the J end by 10 bases, with 10 bases between. From germline, CDR1 is MNHEY and CDR2 SVGAGI. This CDR3 has 13 amino acids. The data stem from a study of T cell repertoires in cytomegalovirus infection. Background on the study: Public TCR beta signatures were indicative of both CMV infection and a matching HLA type. Study-wide points: CMV carriers with the relevant HLA were identified by cumulative public TCR beta family frequency. Ex vivo, HLA-C-restricted CMV-specific TCR beta clonotypes prevailed over the rest of the response.

TCRdb re-called the reads with MiXCR, one entry per CDR3 protein. The table records 54,000 or so distinct CDR3 sequences, more than 25% of them present only once. This receptor was obtained from a human donor in good health (CMV status not recorded). Some clones in this sample may be carry-over from other donors' samples. The specimen was PBMCs, sequenced either directly or after in vitro stimulation (not recorded which). The chain carries TRBV6-5 and TRBJ2-1; D call uncertain. The CDR3 DNA follows: TGTGCCAGCAGTTACTCGATGGAAGGGGAGCAGTTCTTC. Translated, it gives CASSYSMEGEQFF.